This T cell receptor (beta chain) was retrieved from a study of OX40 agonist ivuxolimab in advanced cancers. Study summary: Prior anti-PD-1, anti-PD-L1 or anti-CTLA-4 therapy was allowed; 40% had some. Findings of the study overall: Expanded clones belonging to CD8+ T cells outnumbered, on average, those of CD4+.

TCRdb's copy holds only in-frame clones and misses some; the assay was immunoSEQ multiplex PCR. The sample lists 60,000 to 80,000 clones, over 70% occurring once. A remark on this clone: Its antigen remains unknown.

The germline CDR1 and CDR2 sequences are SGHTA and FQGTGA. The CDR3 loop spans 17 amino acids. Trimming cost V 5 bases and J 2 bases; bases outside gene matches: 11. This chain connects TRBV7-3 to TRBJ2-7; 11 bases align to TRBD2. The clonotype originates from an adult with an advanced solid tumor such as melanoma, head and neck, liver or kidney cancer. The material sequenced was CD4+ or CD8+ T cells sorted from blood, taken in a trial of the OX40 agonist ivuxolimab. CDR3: CASSPHPGSGRAYEQYF. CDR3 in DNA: TGTGCCAGCAGCCCCCACCCCGGTAGCGGGAGGGCCTACGAGCAGTACTTC.